This entry lists 18 T cell receptor beta chains sequenced from one sample in a study of T cell repertoires in cytomegalovirus infection. TCRdb independently ran MiXCR on the reads; one entry per CDR3 protein. There are around 240,000 distinct CDR3 sequences in the sample; approximately 22% occur only once, and 15% to 20% lies in the top ten. The sample consisted of CD8+ T cells from PBMCs. The source of these receptors is a human donor in good health (CMV status not recorded). Some clones in this sample may be carry-over from other donors' samples.

This clonotype was found a few times. The chain couples TRBV29-1 to TRBJ2-7; a weak D match, TRBD1 (5 bases). Germline CDR1 reads SQVTM; CDR2 reads ANQGSEA. V was pared by 0 bases and J by 6 bases, with 15 bases between. CDR3 length equals 14 residues. This CDR3 is CSVEDLGQGREQYF. The CDR3, as DNA: TGCAGCGTTGAAGATCTAGGCCAGGGCCGCGAGCAGTACTTC.

This clonotype was detected many times. V usage is TRBV7-2 and J usage is TRBJ2-3; D gene uncertain. Germline CDR1 is SGHTA and CDR2 is FQGNSA. Trimming took off 4 bases at V and 8 bases at J, with 10 bases between the two ends. This CDR3 is 12 amino acids long. The CDR3 coding sequence is TGTGCCAGCAGCTGGGGTTCCGGTACGCAGTATTTT. Translation: CASSWGSGTQYF. The complete variable domain, with remaining parts taken from reference TRBV7-2 and TRBJ2-3, reads GAGVSQSPSNKVTEKGKDVELRCDPISGHTALYWYRQSLGQGLEFLIYFQGNSAPDKSGLPSDRFSAERTGGSVSTLTIQRTQQEDSAVYLCASSWGSGTQYFGPGTRLTVL.

V is TRBV9 and J is TRBJ2-2, with no clear D. The CDR3 consists of 13 residues. Germline CDR1 SGDLS, CDR2 YYNGEE. Trimming removed 0 bases from V and 5 bases from J, with 5 bases in between. This CDR3 reads CASSVVGTGELFF. The CDR3, as DNA: TGTGCCAGCAGCGTAGTGGGGACCGGGGAGCTGTTTTTT.

The genes are TRBV28 and TRBJ2-3; the match to TRBD1 covers 11 bases. J gave up 2 bases and V 6 bases, and 19 bases lay outside the gene matches. The CDR3 covers 20 residues. Germline loops: CDR1 MDHEN, CDR2 SYDVKM. CDR3 sequence reads: CASSPEYGERTGGLTDTQYF. The CDR3 bases are TGTGCCAGCAGCCCGGAGTATGGGGAGCGGACAGGGGGCCTCACAGATACGCAGTATTTT. The full variable domain, rest sourced from reference TRBV28 and TRBJ2-3, is DVKVTQSSRYLVKRTGEKVFLECVQDMDHENMFWYRQDPGLGLRLIYFSYDVKMKEKGDIPEGYSVSREKKERFSLILESASTNQTSMYLCASSPEYGERTGGLTDTQYFGPGTRLTVL.

CDR3 protein: CATSGQGMNTEAFF. In nucleotides, the CDR3 is TGTGCCACCAGTGGACAGGGGATGAACACTGAAGCTTTCTTT. J is TRBJ1-1 and V is TRBV24-1, with TRBD1 matching over 8 bases. This CDR3 region has 14 residues. From germline, CDR1 is KGHDR and CDR2 SFDVKD. After removal of 5 bases from V and 0 bases from J, the junction contained 1 base not matched to a gene.

This rearrangement joins TRBV7-6 to TRBJ2-1; D is possibly TRBD2 (6 bases). CDR3 length equals 14 residues. Germline V gives CDR1 SGHVS, CDR2 FNYEAQ. Trimming stripped 1 base from V and 7 bases from J, with 11 bases between. Here the CDR3 reads CASSLGRGKNEQFF. As DNA, the CDR3 is TGTGCCAGCAGCTTAGGGCGGGGTAAGAATGAGCAGTTCTTC.

This clonotype has only one observation. The chain has TRBV11-2 and TRBJ2-1; perhaps TRBD2 as D (7 bases). Germline loops: CDR1 SGHAT, CDR2 FQNNGV. This CDR3 is built from 17 residues. V shed 5 bases and J shed 6 bases, with 23 bases lying between them. CDR3 sequence: CASSPGGIMGGRNEQFF. DNA for the CDR3: TGTGCCAGCAGCCCGGGGGGTATAATGGGGGGGCGCAATGAGCAGTTCTTC. The complete variable domain, with remaining parts taken from reference TRBV11-2 and TRBJ2-1, reads EAGVAQSPRYKIIEKRQSVAFWCNPISGHATLYWYQQILGQGPKLLIQFQNNGVVDDSQLPKDRFSAERLKGVDSTLKIQPAKLEDSAVYLCASSPGGIMGGRNEQFFGPGTRLTVL.

This clonotype was counted at least ten times. This chain connects TRBV28 to TRBJ1-5; D ambiguous. Germline V lookup: CDR1 MDHEN, CDR2 SYDVKM. This CDR3 contains 15 residues. The V and J ends lost 2 bases and 0 bases respectively, with 8 bases between them. The CDR3 DNA reads TGTGCCAGCAGTTTACTCGGGTTTAGCAATCAGCCCCAGCATTTT. Its protein product is CASSLLGFSNQPQHF.

The rearrangement joins TRBV2 to TRBJ2-7; 7 bases are a match to TRBD1. CDR3 size: 15 residues. V lost 10 bases to trimming and J lost 5 bases; unmatched junction nucleotides: 17. In germline, CDR1 is SNHLY, CDR2 FYNNEI. This chain's CDR3 is CATLKQEATGDEQYF. CDR3 nucleotide sequence: TGTGCCACCCTAAAACAAGAGGCCACAGGGGACGAGCAGTACTTC.

The rearrangement links TRBV4-1 to TRBJ2-7; 8 bases line up with TRBD1. CDR3 length: 15 amino acids. Germline CDR1 is MGHRA and CDR2 is YSYEKL. The V and J ends lost 1 base and 4 bases, in that order; junction bases with no gene match: 6. The CDR3 protein is CASSQVQDRGYEQYF. The CDR3 DNA sequence: TGCGCCAGCAGCCAAGTACAAGACAGGGGTTACGAGCAGTACTTC.

This clonotype has at least ten counts. The chain links TRBV7-2 to TRBJ2-2; D is possibly TRBD2 (5 bases). The germline V and J ends were trimmed by 5 bases and 0 bases, with 10 bases remaining between them. The CDR3 has 15 residues. Per germline, CDR1 SGHTA and CDR2 FQGNSA. CDR3 coding DNA: TGTGCCAGCAGCCAAGGACTCGCGAACACCGGGGAGCTGTTTTTT. Protein product: CASSQGLANTGELFF.

By its share, this clonotype is medium-sized (0.01 to 0.1%). The chain uses TRBV7-6 and TRBJ1-1, with D hard to call. V lost 1 base and J lost 2, with 20 bases in between. CDR1 and CDR2 from the germline V gene are SGHVS and FNYEAQ. The CDR3 extends over 18 amino acids. The CDR3 loop is CASSLGVRDLPGNTEAFF. CDR3 in DNA: TGTGCCAGCAGCTTAGGTGTGAGAGACCTACCCGGCAACACTGAAGCTTTCTTT.

The V and J genes are TRBV2 and TRBJ2-1; possible D gene TRBD2, 6 bases. In germline, CDR1 is SNHLY, CDR2 FYNNEI. The CDR3 runs 17 residues. V lost 4 bases, J lost 0 bases, and 16 bases lay in between. CDR3 in DNA: TGTGCCAGCAGTGTCGGGGGATTCTCAAGCTCCTACAATGAGCAGTTCTTC. Amino acids: CASSVGGFSSSYNEQFF.

The rearrangement links TRBV20-1 to TRBJ2-3; tentative D call: TRBD1 (5 bases). The CDR3 sequence is 13 residues long. CDR1 and CDR2 from the germline V gene are DFQATT and SNEGSKA (reference sequence). V gave up 3 bases and J gave up 2 bases, with 9 bases separating them. This chain's CDR3 is CSASQGYTDTQYF. CDR3 coding DNA: TGCAGTGCTAGTCAGGGATACACAGATACGCAGTATTTT.

J is TRBJ2-7 and V is TRBV15; D remains unclear. V lost 3 bases and J 4 bases, leaving 13 bases between the germline ends. The CDR3 contains 14 residues. Germline assignment: CDR1 LNHNV and CDR2 YYDKDF (reference sequence). CDR3: CATSRDLAQYEQYF. CDR3 DNA sequence: TGTGCCACCAGCAGGGATCTGGCCCAATACGAGCAGTACTTC.

The rearrangement links TRBV5-4 to TRBJ2-1, with D unclear. The germline V gene has CDR1 SGHNT and CDR2 YYREEE (reference sequence). The CDR3 is made up of 13 amino acids. The V and J ends lost 2 bases and 5 bases respectively, with 8 bases between them. The CDR3 spells CASSLRLDNEQFF. The CDR3 DNA sequence: TGTGCCAGCAGCTTAAGACTTGACAATGAGCAGTTCTTC.

There are a few counts of this clonotype. The V and J genes are TRBV27 and TRBJ2-7; no definite D call. This CDR3 is 14 amino acids long. The germline V gene has CDR1 MNHEY and CDR2 SMNVEV (reference sequence). V lost 1 base, J lost 6 bases, and 13 bases lay in between. In nucleotides, the CDR3 is TGTGCCAGCAGTTTATACGGAACCCAGTTCGAGCAGTACTTC. Amino acids: CASSLYGTQFEQYF.

This clonotype was observed a few times. The chain carries TRBV5-1 and TRBJ1-3, with 7 nucleotides matching TRBD1. CDR3 length: 15 residues. Germline CDR1 is SGHRS and CDR2 is YFSETQ. V was pared by 2 bases and J by 0 bases, with 2 bases of the junction left unmatched. The CDR3 DNA follows: TGCGCCAGCAGCTTTGGGGACAGCTCTGGAAACACCATATATTTT. Translation gives CASSFGDSSGNTIYF.